This TCR beta chain stems from a study of molecular identifiers for immune sequencing clone quantification. The CDR3 consists of 12 residues. The V gene lost 8 bases and the J gene lost 2 bases, with 10 bases spanning the gap. Germline V gene lookup returns CDR1 SEHNR and CDR2 FQNEAQ (reference sequence). This clonotype was counted many times. Its antigen is not identified. Previously reported methods and listed TCR primers produced the bulk TCR libraries. TCRdb itself ran the PCR reads through MiXCR, one entry per CDR3 protein. Here the sample spans hundreds of thousands of distinct CDR3 sequences, 20% to 25% being singletons. Libraries used 20,000 to 1,000,000 sorted naive CD8 T cells and 10%, 30% or 50% RNA input. Naive CD8 T cell sorting was performed on the CD8+CD4-CCR7+CD45RA+ phenotype. Findings and caveats of the study: It was shown that clones above 20 RNA copies held over 99% of effector molecules, but under 1% in naive cells.

The source material was naive CD8+ T cells from blood, with Jurkat cell RNA spiked in. As for subset: FACS-sorted CD8+CD4-CCR7+CD45RA+ naive T cells. The source of this sequence is a human donor in good health. Some libraries in this study had Jurkat cell RNA spiked in. The V call is TRBV7-9, the J call TRBJ2-7, with D maybe TRBD1 (6 bases). The DNA for the CDR3 is TGTGCCAGCCAGGGGCGCGCCTACGAGCAGTACTTC. Protein sequence: CASQGRAYEQYF.